The 15 T cell receptor beta chains below all came from one sample that was sequenced in a study of blood T cell repertoires in COVID-19. TCRdb's copy holds only in-frame clones and misses some; the assay was immunoSEQ multiplex PCR. The data contain a few hundred thousand clones, 70% to 90% of them singletons. The specimen was peripheral blood. These receptors were obtained from a woman aged 45-65 years with COVID-19, enrolled during active disease.

The CDR3 loop reads CASSMESYEQYF. Written as DNA, the CDR3 is TGTGCCAGCAGCATGGAGTCCTACGAGCAGTACTTC. This chain connects TRBV7-2 to TRBJ2-7, with D unclear. Germline V gene lookup returns CDR1 SGHTA and CDR2 FQGNSA. Trimming took 5 bases from V and 1 from J, leaving 6 bases between them. The CDR3 contains 12 residues.

J is TRBJ2-7 and V is TRBV28; 8 nucleotides match TRBD2. CDR3 length: 15 amino acids. Germline loops: CDR1 MDHEN, CDR2 SYDVKM. V shed 1 base, J shed 2 bases, and the junction held 4 bases outside the gene matches. The CDR3 coding sequence is TGTGCCAGCAGTTTATCGGGACTAGGCACCTACGAGCAGTACTTC. Translation gives CASSLSGLGTYEQYF.

This chain links TRBV2 with TRBJ2-2; 8 nucleotides line up with TRBD1. V trimming: 10 bases; J trimming: 5 bases; junction bases outside the gene matches: 9. This CDR3 comprises 14 residues. The germline V gene has CDR1 SNHLY and CDR2 FYNNEI. The CDR3 loop is CATQTGDGTGELFF. In DNA form, the CDR3 reads TGTGCCACCCAGACAGGGGATGGTACCGGGGAGCTGTTTTTT.

The chain employs TRBV12-1 and TRBJ1-5. TRBV12-1 is a known pseudogene. The length of the CDR3 is 14 residues. In DNA form, the CDR3 reads TGTGCCAGCAGCTTTGCACTTCGTAGTCAGCCCCAGCATTTT. Translating it yields CASSFALRSQPQHF.

There are many counts of this clone. V usage is TRBV30 and J usage is TRBJ1-2; D is perhaps TRBD1 (6 bases). CDR3 length equals 14 residues. Germline CDR1 reads GTSNPN; CDR2 reads SVGIG (reference sequence). V lost 4 bases to trimming and J lost 5 bases, with 17 bases between them. The CDR3: CAWNTGTQLYGYTF. CDR3 in DNA: TGTGCCTGGAATACAGGGACCCAACTTTATGGCTACACCTTC. Filled out from reference TRBV30 and TRBJ1-2, the complete variable domain reads SQTIHQWPATLVQPVGSPLSLECTVEGTSNPNLYWYRQAAGRGLQLLFYSVGIGQISSEVPQNLSASRPQDRQFILSSKKLLLSDSGFYLCAWNTGTQLYGYTFGSGTRLTVV.

CDR3 DNA sequence: TGTGCCAGCAGCTCCTCCGAAGGGACAGGGGCGCTGGAAGGGCCCCAGCATTTT. Encoded protein: CASSSSEGTGALEGPQHF. J is TRBJ1-5 and V is TRBV5-4; TRBD1 agrees at 10 bases. The CDR3 runs 18 residues. Germline V gene data show CDR1 as SGHNT and CDR2 as YYREEE (reference sequence). J lost 9 bases, V lost 3 bases, and 18 bases had no gene match.

The chain is built from TRBV10-1 and TRBJ2-1; 9 nucleotides match TRBD2. Germline V gene sequence: CDR1 WNHNN, CDR2 SYGVQD (reference sequence). CDR3 length: 17 amino acids. The V segment lost 1 base and the J segment 4 bases; nucleotides outside the gene matches: 8. For the CDR3, the DNA is TGCGCCAGCAGTGAGTGGTCTAGCGGGAAACTATACAATGAGCAGTTCTTC. Translating it yields CASSEWSSGKLYNEQFF.

The chain is built from TRBV9 and TRBJ2-4, with D uncertain. The germline CDR1 and CDR2 sequences are SGDLS and YYNGEE. The CDR3 runs 15 residues. Trimming removed 4 bases at V and 3 bases at J, with 14 bases between. In DNA, the CDR3 is TGTGCCAGCAGCCCGACCCCCCTAGGCAAAAACATTCAGTACTTC. Translation: CASSPTPLGKNIQYF.

The gene calls are TRBV7-2 and TRBJ1-6; the D gene is possibly TRBD1 (5 bases). The CDR3 is made up of 14 amino acids. Between the trimmed V and J ends, which lost 7 bases and 7 bases, there was a span of 14 bases. From germline, CDR1 is SGHTA and CDR2 FQGNSA. Written as DNA, the CDR3 is TGTGCCAGCACCACCCCACAGGCAAATTCACCCCTCCACTTT. Translating gives CASTTPQANSPLHF.

V and J are TRBV10-2 and TRBJ2-7, with TRBD2 matching 12 bases. Germline trimming cut 6 bases from V and 3 bases from J; bases unmatched to any gene: 0. Germline loops: CDR1 WSHSY, CDR2 SAAADI. CDR3 length: 13 amino acids. CDR3 residues: CASRGLAGYEQYF. CDR3 nucleotides: TGCGCCAGCAGGGGACTAGCGGGCTACGAGCAGTACTTC.

For this clone: It is unclear where the CDR3 begins or ends on the DNA, so no DNA is shown, and the CDR3 is as TCRdb lists it. The chain joins TRBV19 to TRBJ2-7; the D call of TRBD2 is as the table states it, not checked on the DNA. Germline V CDR1 and CDR2: LNHDA, SQIVND (reference sequence). The length of the CDR3 is 13 amino acids, counting both ends. CDR3 loop: CASSILLSYEQYF.

The genes are TRBV9 and TRBJ2-1; 7 bases are shared with TRBD2. The CDR3 runs 17 residues. V lost 0 bases and J lost 0; bases outside the gene matches: 6. Per germline, CDR1 SGDLS and CDR2 YYNGEE. The CDR3 spells CASSVGGLAASYNEQFF. CDR3 sequence (DNA): TGTGCCAGCAGCGTAGGGGGCCTAGCGGCCTCCTACAATGAGCAGTTCTTC.

This clone showed up just once. The chain joins TRBV18 to TRBJ2-2; D is possibly TRBD1 (6 bases). The CDR3 has 16 residues. Trimming took off 0 bases at V and 7 bases at J, with 15 bases between the two ends. The germline V gene has CDR1 KGHSH and CDR2 LQKENI. The CDR3 sequence: CASSPPTGTPGGELFF. The CDR3 nucleotides read TGTGCCAGCTCACCACCCACAGGGACGCCGGGCGGGGAGCTGTTTTTT. The full variable domain, rest sourced from reference TRBV18 and TRBJ2-2, is NAGVMQNPRHLVRRRGQEARLRCSPMKGHSHVYWYRQLPEEGLKFMVYLQKENIIDESGMPKERFSAEFPKEGPSILRIQQVVRGDSAAYFCASSPPTGTPGGELFFGEGSRLTVL.

The J gene is TRBJ1-4, the V gene TRBV2; D uncertain. In germline, CDR1 is SNHLY, CDR2 FYNNEI. The V and J ends lost 5 bases and 10 bases respectively, with 8 bases between them. This CDR3 comprises 11 residues. DNA for the CDR3: TGTGCCAGCAGTCGACGCGGAAAACTGTTTTTT. It is translated as CASSRRGKLFF.

This clone was observed once. This chain uses TRBV11-2 with TRBJ1-2; TRBD1 matches at 9 bases. The CDR3 spans 11 residues. V gave up 6 bases and J gave up 7 bases; unmatched junction bases: 0. The germline CDR1 and CDR2 sequences are SGHAT and FQNNGV. This chain's CDR3 is CASRDRGGYTF. CDR3 DNA sequence: TGTGCCAGCAGGGACAGGGGTGGCTACACCTTC.